This T cell receptor (beta chain) originates from a study of cytomegalovirus exposure and HLA in healthy donors. Measured with immunoSEQ multiplex PCR; TCRdb has only the in-frame clones, and not every one. The sample yields roughly 80,000 clones, over 85% seen once. Overall study results and limits: Three CMV-associated chains proved CMV antigen-specific in vitro. Clusters of TCRs from the first cohort tended to co-occur in the 95 to 150 validation repertoires (as a later analysis found).

As concerns this clone: Its antigen remains unknown.

The junction had 11 bases not matched to a gene; V was cut back by 2 bases and J by 4 bases. This CDR3 has 17 residues. Germline V gene lookup returns CDR1 SEHNR and CDR2 FQNEAQ (reference sequence). Material for sequencing was PBMCs. This sequence originates from a young woman in good health and CMV-seronegative. The genes are TRBV7-9 and TRBJ2-1, with TRBD2 matching 7 bases. The CDR3 spells CASSLPPGSGQYNEQFF. Written as DNA, the CDR3 is TGTGCCAGCAGCTTACCCCCGGGTAGCGGGCAATACAATGAGCAGTTCTTC.